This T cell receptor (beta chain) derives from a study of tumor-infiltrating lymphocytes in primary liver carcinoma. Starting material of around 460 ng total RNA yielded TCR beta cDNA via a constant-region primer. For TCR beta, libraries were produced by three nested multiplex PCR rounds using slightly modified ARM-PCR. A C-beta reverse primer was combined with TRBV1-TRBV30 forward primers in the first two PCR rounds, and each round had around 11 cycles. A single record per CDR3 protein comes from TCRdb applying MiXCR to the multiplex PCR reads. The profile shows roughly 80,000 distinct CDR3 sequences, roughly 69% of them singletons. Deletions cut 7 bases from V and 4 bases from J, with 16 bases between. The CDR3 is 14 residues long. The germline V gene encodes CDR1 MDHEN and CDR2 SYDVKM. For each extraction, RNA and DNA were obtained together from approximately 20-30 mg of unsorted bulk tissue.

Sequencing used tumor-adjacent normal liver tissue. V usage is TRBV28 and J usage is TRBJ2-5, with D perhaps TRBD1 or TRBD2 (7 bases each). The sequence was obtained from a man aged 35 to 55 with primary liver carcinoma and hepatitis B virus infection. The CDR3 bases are TGTGCCAGCACCCCAGGGGGGGGACGAGAGACCCAGTACTTC. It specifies CASTPGGGRETQYF.